The following is a TCR beta chain sequence with its context. This clone was picked up one time. Its recognized antigen is unknown. No much larger clone exists at a distance of one base, and base qualities are not known. The library was obtained by the immunoSEQ multiplex PCR assay. For the multiplex PCR, a mixture combining 60 forward primers for TCR Vbeta segments and 13 reverse primers for TCR Jbeta segments was used. Amplification of the CDR3 region of rearranged TCR beta genes was performed with a multiplex PCR assay on genomic DNA. Amplified TCR beta libraries were sequenced as 87-base-pair reads on the Illumina HiSeq System. Under the source paper's analysis protocol: A later analysis counted some 80 million unique TCR beta chains across the 550 to 750 repertoires, and around 9.9 million of these chains were shared by at least two donors. Raw reads were error-corrected and collapsed into unique sequences with a nearest-neighbor algorithm that merged closely related sequences to remove PCR and sequencing errors. To assign V, D and J gene segments, CDR3 sequences were aligned to IMGT reference sequences. For a sequence to be retained, at least a six-nucleotide match to both a V gene segment and a J gene segment was required. Rearrangements were classified as productive when the CDR3 lacked stop codons and remained in frame with V and J, and all other rearrangements were classified as non-productive. Following IMGT convention, CDR3 was defined as the stretch from the second conserved V-encoded cysteine to the conserved J-encoded phenylalanine. In an earlier analysis of around 570 of the donors, sequences lacking an unambiguous match to a single V gene segment were excluded. An earlier analysis of several hundred of the donors called V segments functional above 56.7% productive rearrangements and segregating when the between-donor standard deviation exceeded 5%. A statistical classification framework was developed to diagnose cytomegalovirus status using the catalog of TCR beta chain sequences. A later analysis assigned V and J genes by comparing TCR nucleotide sequences with IMGT/GENE-DB human TR gene sequences. In a later analysis, CDR3 sequences and most-parsimonious VDJ recombination scenarios were assigned using the TCRdist pipeline. In a later analysis, each TCR beta chain was defined by its CDR3 amino acid sequence together with its V-gene family, and reads lacking a unique V-gene family were excluded. As a way to deal with suspected cross-contamination and a sequencing artifact, a later analysis dropped nearly 600 nucleotide sequences that were highly shared and had low generation probability. For each public chain, a later analysis derived a clonal expansion index from normalized ranks of inferred template counts within each repertoire. A later analysis computed generation probabilities with a VDJ recombination model fitted to out-of-frame rearrangements, and checked the results against IGoR. A later analysis scored TCR-TCR, TCR-HLA and TCR-CMV co-occurrence with hypergeometric tests, applying a repertoire-size bias correction to TCR pairs. To estimate false discovery rates, a later analysis permuted the HLA or CMV assignments 20 times. In a later analysis, co-occurring TCRs were grouped with DBSCAN, and TCRdist sequence similarity was added when clustering was performed within HLA-allele-positive subsets. For co-occurrence clustering, repertoires with fewer than 30,000 or more than 120,000 public chains were excluded, along with roughly 5 repertoires with anomalous nucleotide sharing. TCRdb retrieved this table from immuneACCESS and kept in-frame rearrangements only. Not all clones are present; in checked studies, unresolved V genes account for under half, and no reason is known for the remainder. The D gene and trimming were derived from the DNA, and the V and J assignments and clone size from that table. This sample comprises about 160,000 clones, 65% to 85% of them detected only once. The ten largest make up approximately 2.4% of the sample.

This entry belongs to a study of cytomegalovirus exposure and HLA in healthy donors (dated by TCRdb to the late 2010s). A note on the overall study: An earlier analysis of about 560 of the donors reported approximately 280 Gb of sequence data and roughly 120 million unique TCR beta sequences obtained from about 170 million T cells. About 300 gigabases of sequencing data and approximately 93 million unique TCR sequences were included in an early release covering around 650 HLA-typed donors. Of the roughly 400 genotyped donors, 65% to 90% were placed in the genetic ancestry cluster associated with self-reported Caucasian donors. The study aimed to test whether cataloging public T cell receptors could reveal signatures of past pathogen exposure. The T cell repertoires of around 670 subjects were profiled by immunosequencing and related to cytomegalovirus serostatus. A separate validation cohort of about 110 different subjects was used in addition to the approximately 670-subject first cohort. High-throughput TCR immunosequencing, statistical association of individual TCRs with disease status, and machine learning were combined to predict cytomegalovirus infection status. In a later analysis, previously published TCR beta repertoires from 500 to 750 donors were re-analyzed and high-resolution HLA genotyping was added so that TCR occurrence patterns could be studied. Rather than using new phenotypic data, the later analysis identified candidate immune exposures from TCR beta sequences and from how often those sequences occurred across donors. In an earlier analysis of 500 to 650 of the donors, high-throughput TCR beta sequencing was used to judge whether each TCR beta V gene segment behaved as functional or pseudogenic. Alongside the repertoire data, information on donor age, sex, ethnicity and CMV serostatus was compiled. A later genetic analysis used genome-wide SNP genotypes for about 60% of the roughly 670 donors, treating that subset as a discovery cohort. All discovery cohort repertoires had been generated using a single sequencing platform. Class I and class II HLA loci were covered by the typing at four-digit resolution. The number of typed donors differed by locus: about 629-640 for A, B, C, DRB1 and DQB1; approximately 520 for DQA1; approximately 600 for DPA1; and about 450 for DPB1. Because of strong linkage in the cohort, a handful of DR-DQ haplotypes were treated as single units for association and clustering. Among 398 genotyped donors of the cohort, an average of approximately 230,000 unique TCR beta nucleotide sequences were sequenced per donor, around 20% of them non-productive. Study-wide conclusions, independent of this receptor: HLA typing was unavailable for some donors at each locus, so association tests used only the typed subset. Compared with the roughly 700-donor mean, donors in an Asian-associated ancestry cluster had fewer N-insertions in productive TCRs, according to a later genetic analysis. The sequencing pipeline was judged likely to have produced a cluster of highly shared sequence variants as a technical artifact. Several of the top co-occurrence clusters appeared to be linked to parvovirus B19, influenza, CMV and Epstein-Barr virus, according to a later analysis. Linkage disequilibrium might explain the correlated functional status among segregating V segments, but an unknown experimental factor could not be ruled out. In vitro tests confirmed that three of the cytomegalovirus-associated TCR beta chains recognize cytomegalovirus antigens. Broadly in line with IMGT annotations, most TCR beta V segments showed up in productive rearrangements about 90% or about 30% of the time in an earlier analysis of approximately 600 of the donors. Because counts were too low, some 17 rarely observed V segments, including chromosome 9 orphons, were left out of the earlier analysis of over 550 of the donors. The presence/absence analyses assumed that sequencing depth was roughly uniform across donors, and that assumption may not be true. The 87-base-pair reads could not distinguish some IMGT-functional V segments, including TRBV6-2 and TRBV6-3, so those segments were excluded. Most TCR sequences were seen in very few donors, while some public TCRs were found in many individuals. This cohort had only TCR beta chains sequenced, and the lack of alpha or paired-chain data limited which features could be detected. A later genetic analysis associated a missense DCLRE1C variant with V-gene and J-gene trimming of TCR beta chains, and an independent cohort replicated the association. At a false discovery rate of 0.05, a later analysis linked around 15,000 TCR beta sequences to specific HLA alleles. According to the authors, the approach could potentially be generalized to other disease states and immunological phenotypes. In both the original and validation cohorts, the classifier was reported to diagnose cytomegalovirus status with high specificity and sensitivity. A total of 164 TCR beta chains were listed by the study as associated with cytomegalovirus. Most CMV-associated TCR beta chains appeared to be HLA-restricted in a later analysis, and the HLA associations seemed to be driven largely by CMV exposure. When HLA alleles, especially DR and DQ, strongly co-occurred, attributing TCR associations to individual alleles was difficult. In a later analysis, HLA-associated TCR beta chains were found to be more clonally expanded and to have lower generation probabilities than equally common non-associated chains. The only immune exposure information available for the cohort was CMV serostatus. According to a later analysis, TCR association rates differed among HLA loci, with DRB1 alleles showing the most associated TCRs and HLA-C alleles showing the fewest. A further reported finding was that TCR beta sequences accurately predicted the HLA-A and HLA-B alleles for most subjects in the first cohort.

In total, approximately 610 healthy bone marrow donors made up the cohort. At the time of sampling, every cohort member was nominally healthy, though immune exposures that went unrecorded were likely present. The donor was CMV seronegative and belonged to the group of over 300 seronegative cohort members. A peripheral blood sample was provided by each donor, and peripheral blood mononuclear cells were used for TCR beta sequencing. The Qiagen DNeasy Blood Extraction Kit was used to extract genomic DNA from the blood cell samples. The germline V end is reduced by 6 bases and the J end by 5 bases; junction bases left unmatched: 16. The CDR3 runs 15 amino acids, cysteine and phenylalanine included. Of all the DNA, just the CDR3 is kept, 45 bases in frame from base 1. The germline V gene supplies CDR1 SQVTM and CDR2 ANQGSEA.

Rearrangement joined TRBV29-1 to TRBJ2-7; 7 central nucleotides agree with TRBD1. The receptor's source is a male donor in good health and CMV-seronegative. Sequencing used PBMCs. This receptor has the CDR3 CSVPRGRGYENEQYF. In nucleotide form, the sequence is TGCAGCGTCCCAAGGGGCAGGGGGTACGAGAACGAGCAGTACTTC.